This TCR beta chain emerged from a study of T cell responses to AZD1222 COVID-19 vaccine. The method was immunoSEQ multiplex PCR; TCRdb's version includes in-frame clones alone and lacks a portion of them. This table holds 150,000 or so clones, about 89% found once. Comment on this clone: Its antigen remains unidentified.

The CDR3 spans 16 residues. The V gene end was trimmed by 1 base and the J gene end by 0 bases; junction bases not matched to a gene: 4. CDR1 and CDR2 from the germline V gene are LGHDT and YNNKEL (reference sequence). Findings and caveats of the study: Females outnumbered males among donors, who were mostly white British; clonal diversity was possibly underestimated. At baseline, just 6 or 7 AZD1222 recipients tested seropositive.

This material consisted of peripheral blood, taken on day 0 of AZD1222 vaccination. The J gene is TRBJ2-7, the V gene TRBV3-1 (or the pseudogene TRBV3-2); the match to TRBD1 covers 9 bases. This TCR was sampled from an adult in good health. In DNA form, the CDR3 reads TGTGCCAGCAGCCAAGGGCCGACAGGGGGCTCCTACGAGCAGTACTTC. Amino acids: CASSQGPTGGSYEQYF.